The 23 T cell receptor beta chains reported below all come from one sample, sequenced in a study of OX40 agonist ivuxolimab in advanced cancers. TCRdb's copy holds only in-frame clones and misses some; the assay was immunoSEQ multiplex PCR. The sample lists about 95,000 clones, about 85% occurring once. The starting material was CD4+ or CD8+ T cells sorted from blood, obtained in a trial of the OX40 agonist ivuxolimab. These receptors originate from an adult with an advanced solid tumor such as melanoma, head and neck, liver or kidney cancer.

V is TRBV7-9 and J is TRBJ1-4, with no clear D. This CDR3 has 15 residues. Deletions cut 4 bases from V and 8 bases from J, with 17 bases between. The germline V gene has CDR1 SEHNR and CDR2 FQNEAQ (reference sequence). The CDR3 DNA sequence: TGTGCCAGCAGCTCTGATCGACGGCTACCGGAAAAACTGTTTTTT. Translating gives CASSSDRRLPEKLFF.

The J gene is TRBJ2-5, the V gene TRBV30; D tentatively reads TRBD1 or TRBD2 (5 bases each). The CDR3 runs to 15 residues. CDR1 and CDR2 from the germline V gene are GTSNPN and SVGIG (reference sequence). The ends were cut back, 0 bases at V and 3 bases at J, with 14 bases in the middle. The DNA of the CDR3 is TGTGCCTGGAGTGTACCCGGGACGTCGAAAGAGACCCAGTACTTC. Its protein product is CAWSVPGTSKETQYF.

The chain links TRBV2 to TRBJ1-1; D not certain. Germline lookup yields CDR1 SNHLY and CDR2 FYNNEI. The V gene lost 3 bases and the J gene lost 4 bases, with 15 bases spanning the gap. The CDR3 runs to 15 residues. CDR3 region: CASSEFQDVSTEAFF. CDR3 nucleotides: TGTGCCAGCAGTGAGTTCCAGGACGTAAGCACTGAAGCTTTCTTT. Filled out from reference TRBV2 and TRBJ1-1, the complete variable domain reads EPEVTQTPSHQVTQMGQEVILRCVPISNHLYFYWYRQILGQKVEFLVSFYNNEISEKSEIFDDQFSVERPDGSNFTLKIRSTKLEDSAMYFCASSEFQDVSTEAFFGQGTRLTVV.

The chain recombines TRBV6-6 with TRBJ2-7; no firm D call. Germline V gene lookup returns CDR1 MNHNY and CDR2 SVGAGI (reference sequence). This CDR3 has 14 amino acids. Trimming removed 2 bases at V and 3 bases at J, with 11 bases between. The CDR3 is CASSYADSSYEQYF. The CDR3 DNA follows: TGTGCCAGCAGTTACGCCGACTCTAGCTACGAGCAGTACTTC.

This clone was seen a single time. The chain employs TRBV4-1 and TRBJ2-1; TRBD2 aligns across 9 bases. Germline loops: CDR1 MGHRA, CDR2 YSYEKL. The ends lost 5 bases at V and 5 bases at J; junction bases unmatched: 7. The CDR3 sequence is 15 residues long. CDR3 amino acids: CASSFYIAGDNEQFF. The CDR3 nucleotides are TGCGCCAGCAGCTTCTATATAGCGGGAGACAATGAGCAGTTCTTC.

This clone was detected only a few times. V and J are TRBV10-3 and TRBJ1-2; possible D gene TRBD1, 5 bases. Germline V gene lookup returns CDR1 ENHRY and CDR2 SYGVKD. This CDR3 is built from 14 residues. V was clipped by 8 bases and J by 3 bases, with 16 bases between them. The DNA for the CDR3 is TGTGCCATCCCGGGTCGGGGCCGAGACTATGGCTACACCTTC. This translates into CAIPGRGRDYGYTF.

This chain links TRBV10-3 with TRBJ2-7; D gene uncertain. V lost 4 bases and J 0 bases, leaving 7 bases between the germline ends. Germline V CDR1 and CDR2: ENHRY, SYGVKD. This CDR3 has 13 residues. CDR3 amino acids: CAISGTDSYEQYF. The DNA of the CDR3 is TGTGCCATCAGTGGCACCGACTCCTACGAGCAGTACTTC.

V gene TRBV19 combines with J gene TRBJ1-1; D remains ambiguous. This CDR3 is built from 14 residues. Germline CDR1 LNHDA, CDR2 SQIVND (reference sequence). Between the trimmed V and J ends, which lost 3 bases and 1 base, there was a span of 9 bases. The CDR3 region has the DNA TGTGCCAGTAGTATTTCGGTAGGGAACACTGAAGCTTTCTTT. The encoded protein is CASSISVGNTEAFF.

This chain connects TRBV4-3 to TRBJ2-3; TRBD2 matches at 12 bases. The CDR3 is made up of 16 amino acids. The V segment lost 4 bases and the J segment 5 bases; nucleotides outside the gene matches: 7. CDR1 LGHNA and CDR2 YSLEER come from the germline V gene. The CDR3 DNA is TGCGCCAGCAGCCCAAGACTAGCGGGAGAGATAGATACGCAGTATTTT. Translating it yields CASSPRLAGEIDTQYF.

The gene calls are TRBV5-4 and TRBJ1-2; no definite D call. Trimming removed 4 bases at V and 8 bases at J, with 15 bases between. The germline V gene encodes CDR1 SGHNT and CDR2 YYREEE (reference sequence). There are 13 residues in the CDR3. CDR3 protein: CASSPPSLGGYTF. The DNA for the CDR3 is TGTGCCAGCAGCCCTCCCTCCTTGGGGGGCTACACCTTC.

This clone was counted a single time. The chain has TRBV14 and TRBJ2-5; 7 nucleotides line up with TRBD2. Germline CDR1 SGHDN, CDR2 FVKESK. This CDR3 contains 13 residues. With V trimmed by 8 bases and J by 2 bases, 5 bases remained unmatched. The CDR3 DNA is TGTGCCAGCGGGGGGGATTTACAAGAGACCCAGTACTTC. This codes for CASGGDLQETQYF.

The genes are TRBV4-2 and TRBJ1-1; D is possibly TRBD1 (6 bases). Per germline, CDR1 LGHNA and CDR2 YNFKEQ. There are 16 residues in the CDR3. With 3 bases removed from V and 4 bases from J, the gap between germline ends came to 18 bases. The chain's CDR3 is CASSHPTSRGSTEAFF. The CDR3 DNA follows: TGTGCCAGCAGCCATCCCACCTCCAGGGGATCCACTGAAGCTTTCTTT.

This clone was seen just once. This chain uses TRBV5-4 with TRBJ2-5; 7 bases align to TRBD1. V shed 6 bases and J 5 bases; nucleotides not matched to a gene: 13. CDR1 and CDR2 from the germline V gene are SGHNT and YYREEE (reference sequence). The CDR3 runs to 15 residues. CDR3: CASNNRGGAVETQYF. The DNA for the CDR3 is TGTGCCAGCAACAACCGAGGGGGCGCGGTGGAGACCCAGTACTTC.

The J gene is TRBJ2-7, the V gene TRBV27, with 7 positions matching TRBD1. CDR3 length: 14 residues. V shed 5 bases, J shed 7 bases, and the junction held 11 bases outside the gene matches. Germline assignment: CDR1 MNHEY and CDR2 SMNVEV (reference sequence). The CDR3 loop is CASSLSGQPGEQYF. CDR3 nucleotide sequence: TGTGCCAGCAGTCTCTCGGGACAGCCGGGGGAGCAGTACTTC.

As DNA, the CDR3 is TGTGCCAGCATGGGGCGCGCCGAGCAGTTCTTC. This codes for CASMGRAEQFF. The rearrangement links TRBV5-6 to TRBJ2-1, with D possibly matching TRBD1 (5 bases). The CDR3 length is 11 residues. From germline, CDR1 is SGHDT and CDR2 YYEEEE. Deletions cut 6 bases from V and 10 bases from J, with 11 bases between.

This clone was observed a few times. The chain has TRBV15 and TRBJ2-3, with D tentatively TRBD2 (5 bases). Germline V gene data show CDR1 as LNHNV and CDR2 as YYDKDF (reference sequence). This CDR3 has 17 residues. V lost 6 bases and J lost 2, with 21 bases in between. The CDR3 loop reads CATRHGEEGRDTDTQYF. The CDR3 nucleotides read TGTGCCACCAGGCATGGCGAGGAAGGGAGAGACACAGATACGCAGTATTTT.

The chain has TRBV2 and TRBJ2-7, with TRBD2 matching 10 bases. The length of the CDR3 is 14 residues. Germline V gives CDR1 SNHLY, CDR2 FYNNEI. The ends lost 8 bases at V and 5 bases at J; junction bases unmatched: 9. The CDR3 DNA reads TGTGCCAGCCCAGGGCTAGCGGGAGTCCACGAGCAGTACTTC. Its protein product is CASPGLAGVHEQYF.

Remarks on this clone: The junction departs from the called germline gene at one end, perhaps through a read error. This chain uses TRBV30 with TRBJ2-7; 8 nucleotides line up with TRBD2. CDR3 length equals 13 residues. CDR1 and CDR2 (germline): GTSNPN, SVGIG (reference sequence). The CDR3 loop is CAWSVPGGLGRLF. In DNA, the CDR3 is TGTGCCTGGAGTGTACCTGGGGGACTAGGCCGTCTCTTC.

The V gene is TRBV18, the J gene TRBJ2-7, with a possible D match to TRBD1 (6 bases). CDR1 is KGHSH, CDR2 LQKENI, per germline. The CDR3 is 13 residues long. Between the trimmed V and J ends, which lost 9 bases and 3 bases, there was a span of 15 bases. CDR3 in amino acids: CASRRQERYEQYF. The CDR3 bases are TGTGCCAGTCGACGACAGGAGCGCTACGAGCAGTACTTC.

This chain connects TRBV6-5 to TRBJ1-5; TRBD1 is a possible D gene (6 bases). The V gene lost 4 bases and the J gene lost 3 bases, with 10 bases spanning the gap. Germline values: CDR1 MNHEY, CDR2 SVGAGI. This CDR3 comprises 14 residues. The CDR3 sequence: CASSLTGHNQPQHF. CDR3 in DNA: TGTGCCAGCAGTTTGACAGGCCACAATCAGCCCCAGCATTTT.

The genes are TRBV6-5 and TRBJ2-7; the D gene could be TRBD1 or TRBD2 (6 bases each). The germline V gene encodes CDR1 MNHEY and CDR2 SVGAGI. The germline V and J ends were trimmed by 6 bases and 6 bases, with 18 bases remaining between them. The CDR3 contains 14 residues. The CDR3 nucleotides are TGTGCCAGCAGCGTGGGGGCGGGAAGTGGCGAGCAGTACTTC. It specifies CASSVGAGSGEQYF.

Note on this clone: One end of the junction is discordant with germline, which a read error may explain. Different DNA sequences within this sample yield the same CDR3. CDR3 in amino acids: CASSWEVNEQYF. DNA of the CDR3: TGTGCCAGCAGCTGGGAGGTTAACGAGCAGTACTTT. The chain couples TRBV11-3 to TRBJ2-7; tentatively, D is TRBD2 (6 bases). The germline CDR1 and CDR2 sequences are SGHNT and YENEEA. The CDR3 runs to 12 residues.

This chain uses TRBV19 with TRBJ2-1; unclear D gene. The CDR3 sequence is 16 residues long. In germline, CDR1 is LNHDA, CDR2 SQIVND (reference sequence). Between the trimmed V and J ends, which lost 8 bases and 8 bases, there was a span of 25 bases. The CDR3 DNA is TGTGCCAGTCGCCCTGGGCGATGGGCTAGAACGGATGAGCAGTTCTTC. This gives the protein CASRPGRWARTDEQFF.